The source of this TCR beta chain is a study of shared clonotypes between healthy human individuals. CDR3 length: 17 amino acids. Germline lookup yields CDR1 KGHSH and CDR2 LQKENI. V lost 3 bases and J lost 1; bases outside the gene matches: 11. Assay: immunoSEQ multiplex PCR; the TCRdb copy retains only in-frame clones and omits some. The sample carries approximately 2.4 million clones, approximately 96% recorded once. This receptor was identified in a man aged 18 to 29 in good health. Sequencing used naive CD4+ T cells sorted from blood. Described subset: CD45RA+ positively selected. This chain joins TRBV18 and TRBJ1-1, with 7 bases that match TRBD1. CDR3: CASSPKDREGGNTEAFF. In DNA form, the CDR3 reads TGTGCCAGCTCACCGAAAGACAGGGAAGGGGGGAACACTGAAGCTTTCTTT.